The rows below give T cell receptor beta chains drawn from one sample of a study of control samples from healthy donors and cancer patients. The protocol was immunoSEQ multiplex PCR, while the TCRdb copy is restricted to in-frame clones and leaves out a portion. The sample has around 45,000 clones, 70% to 75% seen once; the top ten hold about a sixth. The material sequenced was formalin-fixed, paraffin-embedded tissue. The origin of the receptors is a male donor with melanoma. Both conserved end residues are part of each CDR3. The order of the fields is D gene, clone size, V gene, J gene, CDR3 protein, CDR3 DNA. The D gene is left open where the match is weak. The size of a clone is reported for some rows only, either as once, few or many, or as a class for expanded clones.

TRBD1	once	TRBV11-2	TRBJ1-1	CASSLARGVSEAFF	TGTGCCAGCAGCTTAGCCAGGGGGGTATCTGAAGCTTTCTTT
TRBD2	NA	TRBV7-9	TRBJ2-1	CASSARLAGYNEQFF	TGTGCCAGCAGCGCCAGACTAGCGGGGTACAATGAGCAGTTCTTC
TRBD1	NA	TRBV5-1	TRBJ2-7	CASSLRSGQTSYEQYF	TGCGCCAGCAGCTTGCGGTCGGGACAGACCTCCTACGAGCAGTACTTC
TRBD1	once	TRBV2	TRBJ2-2	CASSEPQGSHGELFF	TGTGCCAGCAGTGAACCACAGGGGAGTCACGGGGAGCTGTTTTTT
NA	NA	TRBV6-5	TRBJ2-1	CASITQVGNEQFF	TGTGCCAGCATTACCCAAGTAGGCAATGAGCAGTTCTTC
NA	NA	TRBV24-1	TRBJ2-3	CATSDRTEEDHTDTQYF	TGTGCCACCAGTGACCGGACGGAGGAGGACCACACAGATACGCAATATTTT
NA	once	TRBV12-3/TRBV12-4	TRBJ1-5	CASSNMGQPQHF	TGTGCCAGCAGTAACATGGGTCAGCCCCAGCATTTT
NA	NA	TRBV19	TRBJ1-5	CASSLQSKSNQPQHF	TGTGCCAGTAGTTTACAGTCTAAAAGCAATCAGCCCCAGCATTTT
NA	NA	TRBV6-1	TRBJ2-4	CASSELRHIGQNIQYF	TGTGCCAGCAGTGAACTTCGACACATAGGCCAAAACATTCAGTACTTC
TRBD1	NA	TRBV7-3	TRBJ2-5	CASSAGQGAGETQYF	TGTGCCAGCAGCGCGGGACAGGGGGCAGGAGAGACCCAGTACTTC
NA	NA	TRBV28	TRBJ1-2	CASSPRMDYGYTF	TGTGCCAGCAGTCCCCGTATGGACTATGGCTACACCTTC
NA	NA	TRBV13	TRBJ1-1	CASSSLEGLSTEAFF	TGTGCCAGCAGCTCCTTAGAGGGTCTTAGCACTGAAGCTTTCTTT
TRBD1	NA	TRBV4-1	TRBJ2-7	CASSQLPGQGFEQYF	TGCGCCAGCAGCCAGTTACCGGGACAGGGTTTCGAGCAGTACTTC
TRBD1	NA	TRBV3-1/TRBV3-2	TRBJ2-7	CASSYAGTGVSYEQYF	TGTGCCAGCAGCTACGCCGGGACAGGGGTATCCTACGAGCAGTACTTC
NA	few	TRBV11-2	TRBJ1-3	CASSLGSASSSGNTIYF	TGTGCCAGCAGCTTAGGGTCCGCCAGCAGCTCTGGAAACACCATATATTTT
NA	once	TRBV7-6	TRBJ2-7	CASSFGDYSYEQYF	TGTGCCAGCAGCTTTGGAGACTATTCCTACGAGCAGTACTTC
NA	NA	TRBV10-2	TRBJ2-5	CASSASGGGETQYF	TGCGCCAGCAGTGCGAGCGGAGGGGGGGAGACCCAGTACTTC
TRBD2	NA	TRBV7-2	TRBJ2-2	CASSLELAGGSNTGELFF	TGTGCCAGCAGCTTAGAACTAGCGGGAGGCTCGAACACCGGGGAGCTGTTTTTT
TRBD1	medium-sized	TRBV6-2/TRBV6-3	TRBJ2-2	CASSRPDRVSDTGELFF	TGTGCCAGCAGTAGACCAGACAGGGTATCGGACACCGGGGAGCTGTTTTTT
NA	NA	TRBV7-9	TRBJ2-1	CASSGGTDYNEQFF	TGTGCCAGCAGCGGCGGGACAGACTACAATGAGCAGTTCTTC
NA	NA	TRBV5-1	TRBJ1-3	CASSLGIGLDSGNTIYF	TGCGCCAGCAGCTTGGGTATCGGGTTGGACTCTGGAAACACCATATATTTT
NA	NA	TRBV20-1	TRBJ1-2	CSAPGTSGYTF	TGCAGTGCTCCAGGGACCAGTGGCTACACCTTC
NA	NA	TRBV7-8	TRBJ1-5	CASSLVGGGGRNQPQHF	TGTGCCAGCAGCTTAGTCGGGGGCGGGGGGCGAAATCAGCCCCAGCATTTT
TRBD2	NA	TRBV5-4	TRBJ2-7	CASSGGLADEQYF	TGTGCCAGCAGCGGGGGACTAGCAGACGAGCAGTACTTC
TRBD1	NA	TRBV6-5	TRBJ2-7	CASSPGQGAEYEQYF	TGTGCCAGCAGCCCGGGACAGGGGGCCGAATACGAGCAGTACTTC
NA	NA	TRBV28	TRBJ2-1	CASTLGGPRSYNEQFF	TGTGCCAGCACCCTTGGGGGACCCCGATCCTACAATGAGCAGTTCTTC
NA	NA	TRBV19	TRBJ1-4	CAKTEQGEVVDEKLFF	TGTGCCAAAACCGAGCAGGGTGAAGTAGTCGATGAAAAACTGTTTTTT
TRBD1	NA	TRBV13	TRBJ2-3	CASSRRQGRYTQYF	TGTGCCAGCAGCCGTAGACAGGGGAGGTATACGCAGTATTTT
NA	NA	TRBV28	TRBJ2-7	CASSSPRPGAYEQYF	TGTGCCAGCAGTTCTCCGCGTCCGGGAGCCTACGAGCAGTACTTC
NA	NA	TRBV6-2/TRBV6-3	TRBJ1-4	CASSADRIEEKLFF	TGTGCCAGCAGTGCAGACAGGATCGAGGAAAAACTGTTTTTT
NA	NA	TRBV4-2	TRBJ1-1	CASSQDLGGVNTEAFF	TGTGCCAGCAGCCAAGATCTGGGAGGAGTGAACACTGAAGCTTTCTTT
NA	NA	TRBV28	TRBJ2-4	CASSPRAKNIQYF	TGTGCCAGCAGTCCCCGTGCCAAAAACATTCAGTACTTC
TRBD2	NA	TRBV7-8	TRBJ2-5	CASSLSRGAGETQYF	TGTGCCAGCAGCTTGTCGCGGGGGGCCGGGGAGACCCAGTACTTC
NA	NA	TRBV18	TRBJ1-2	CASSQGLQNGYTF	TGTGCCAGCTCCCAGGGACTGCAGAATGGCTACACCTTC
NA	NA	TRBV24-1	TRBJ2-4	CATAAKNIQYF	TGTGCCACCGCGGCCAAAAACATTCAGTACTTC
NA	NA	TRBV3-1/TRBV3-2	TRBJ2-3	CASSQVFRATDTQYF	TGTGCCAGCAGCCAAGTTTTTCGTGCCACAGATACGCAGTATTTT
NA	NA	TRBV9	TRBJ2-2	CASSVAGDRSGELFF	TGTGCCAGCAGCGTAGCCGGAGACCGGTCCGGGGAGCTGTTTTTT
NA	NA	TRBV19	TRBJ1-2	CASSNPSGVADYGYTF	TGTGCCAGTAGTAACCCGAGTGGGGTGGCTGACTATGGCTACACCTTC
NA	once	TRBV10-3	TRBJ2-5	CAISEGGKETQYF	TGTGCCATCAGTGAGGGGGGGAAGGAGACCCAGTACTTC
NA	NA	TRBV18	TRBJ2-1	CASSQDRNNEQFF	TGTGCCAGCTCGCAGGACAGAAACAATGAGCAGTTCTTC
NA	medium-sized	TRBV7-3	TRBJ2-2	CASSLVAVGELFF	TGTGCCAGCAGCTTAGTAGCGGTCGGGGAGCTGTTTTTT
TRBD1	NA	TRBV7-3	TRBJ1-6	CASSLWGQGKSPLHF	TGTGCCAGCAGCTTATGGGGACAGGGAAAATCACCCCTCCACTTT
NA	NA	TRBV7-2	TRBJ2-1	CASSAQGTAIYEQFF	TGTGCCAGCAGCGCACAGGGCACGGCAATTTATGAGCAGTTCTTC
NA	NA	TRBV15	TRBJ2-1	CATSRGRDPSYNEQFF	TGTGCCACCAGCAGAGGTCGGGACCCCTCCTACAATGAGCAGTTCTTC
TRBD2	NA	TRBV15	TRBJ2-7	CATSQAMTSGYEQYF	TGTGCCACCAGCCAAGCAATGACTAGCGGTTACGAGCAGTACTTC
TRBD2	NA	TRBV9	TRBJ2-1	CASSVAGRDYNEQFF	TGTGCCAGCAGCGTAGCTGGGAGGGACTACAATGAGCAGTTCTTC
NA	NA	TRBV19	TRBJ1-2	CASNVGLREGYTF	TGTGCCAGTAATGTCGGGCTCCGGGAGGGCTACACCTTC
TRBD1	NA	TRBV28	TRBJ1-6	CASSPGQGNSPLHF	TGTGCCAGCAGTCCGGGACAGGGGAATTCACCCCTCCACTTT
NA	NA	TRBV19	TRBJ2-2	CASAREQGGVAGELFF	TGTGCCAGTGCTCGGGAACAGGGGGGGGTGGCCGGGGAGCTGTTTTTT
NA	NA	TRBV25-1	TRBJ2-7	CASSVGTGNYEQYF	TGTGCCAGCAGTGTAGGTACAGGGAACTACGAGCAGTACTTC
TRBD2	NA	TRBV9	TRBJ2-3	CASSSLTSADTQYF	TGTGCCAGCAGCTCACTCACTAGCGCAGATACGCAGTATTTT
TRBD1	NA	TRBV2	TRBJ2-3	CASSEGTGGSGSTDTQYF	TGTGCCAGCAGCGAGGGGACAGGAGGGAGCGGGAGCACAGATACGCAGTATTTT
NA	NA	TRBV11-2	TRBJ2-1	CASSPRALAYNEQFF	TGTGCCAGCAGCCCACGGGCGCTAGCGTACAATGAGCAGTTCTTC